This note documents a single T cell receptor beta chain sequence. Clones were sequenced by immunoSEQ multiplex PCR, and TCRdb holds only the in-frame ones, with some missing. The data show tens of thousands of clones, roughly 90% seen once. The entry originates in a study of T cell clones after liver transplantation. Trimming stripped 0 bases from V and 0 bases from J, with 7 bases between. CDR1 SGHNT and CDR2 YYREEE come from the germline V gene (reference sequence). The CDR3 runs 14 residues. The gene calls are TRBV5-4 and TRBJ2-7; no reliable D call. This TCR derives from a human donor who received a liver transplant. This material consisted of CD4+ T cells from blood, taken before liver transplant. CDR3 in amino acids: CASSLAGGSYEQYF. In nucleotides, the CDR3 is TGTGCCAGCAGCTTGGCTGGCGGCTCCTACGAGCAGTACTTC. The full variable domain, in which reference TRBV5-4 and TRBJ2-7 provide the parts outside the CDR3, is ETGVTQSPTHLIKTRGQQVTLRCSSQSGHNTVSWYQQALGQGPQFIFQYYREEENGRGNFPPRFSGLQFPNYSSELNVNALELDDSALYLCASSLAGGSYEQYFGPGTRLTVT.